The source of this T cell receptor beta chain is a study of beta chain features in type 1 diabetes. Purity exceeding 95% was reached by all sorted populations. Germline V lookup: CDR1 MDHEN, CDR2 SYDVKM. V lost 6 bases to trimming and J lost 7 bases; unmatched junction nucleotides: 13. The CDR3 is 16 residues long. The investigators reverse transcribed all of the isolated RNA, so they sequenced expressed TCRB transcripts. The table came from immunoSEQ multiplex PCR; TCRdb's copy has only in-frame clones and leaves some out. The repertoire holds approximately 470,000 clones, with approximately 31% as singletons.

The sequencing input was naive CD4+ T cells from blood. The sequence was obtained from a man between 18 and 35 years old in good health. The chain has TRBV28 and TRBJ1-2; 11 bases line up with TRBD1. The CDR3 reads CASRSRTGGQLAGYTF. The DNA for the CDR3 is TGTGCCAGCAGGTCCCGGACAGGGGGCCAACTGGCTGGCTACACCTTC.